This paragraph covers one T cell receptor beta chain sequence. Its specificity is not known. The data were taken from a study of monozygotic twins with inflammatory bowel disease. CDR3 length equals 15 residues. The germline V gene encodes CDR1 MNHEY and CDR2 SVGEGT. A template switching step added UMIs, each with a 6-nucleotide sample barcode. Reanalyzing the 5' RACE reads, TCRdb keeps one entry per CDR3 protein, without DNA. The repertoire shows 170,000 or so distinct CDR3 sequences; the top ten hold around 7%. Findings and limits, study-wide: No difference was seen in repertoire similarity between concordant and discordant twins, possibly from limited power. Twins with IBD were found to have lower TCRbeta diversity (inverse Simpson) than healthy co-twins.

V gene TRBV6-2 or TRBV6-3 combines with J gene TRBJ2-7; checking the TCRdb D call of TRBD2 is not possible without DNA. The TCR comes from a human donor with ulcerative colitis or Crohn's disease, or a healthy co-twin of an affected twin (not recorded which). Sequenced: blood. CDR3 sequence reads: CASRMEEIPSYEQYF.